Given below is one TCR beta chain in context. To make TCR beta libraries, researchers used iRepertoire HTBI primers and Arm-PCR of CDR3 regions. In TCRdb, the multiplex PCR reads were re-called with MiXCR into one record per CDR3 protein. This table holds about 450,000 distinct CDR3 sequences, about 25% found once. Time point: persistent/refractory GD, antithyroid drugs over 5 years with positive TRAb. PBMC-extracted RNA yielded the TCR library. CDR3 length: 15 residues. V dropped 5 bases and J dropped 2 bases, with 18 bases sitting between them. CDR1 and CDR2 (germline): DFQATT, SNEGSKA (reference sequence). This sample is drawn from a study of regulatory T cells in long-lasting Graves disease.

The receptor comes from a female donor with Graves disease. Sequenced here: peripheral blood mononuclear cells (PBMCs), sampled when the disease was refractory, from a patient treated with antithyroid drugs. The chain combines TRBV20-1 with TRBJ2-5, with a possible D match to TRBD2 (5 bases). Here the CDR3 reads CSAFSWERPQETQYF. The CDR3 nucleotides are TGCAGTGCTTTCTCCTGGGAGCGGCCTCAAGAGACCCAGTACTTC.